A selection of T cell receptor beta chains follows, all from one sample in a study of blood T cell repertoires in COVID-19. Generated by immunoSEQ multiplex PCR, the TCRdb table keeps only in-frame clones and is missing some. This sample yields around 140,000 clones, of which approximately 87% are seen a single time; less than 2.5% belongs to the top ten. Sequencing was done on a sample of peripheral blood. These TCRs come from a man aged 70-80 years with active COVID-19. Each CDR3 is given with its conserved first and last residue. A D gene is named only where the DNA matches it firmly.

J	D	length	V	DNA	CDR3
TRBJ2-3	.	13	TRBV19	TGTGCCAGTAGTGGGGACAACACAGATACGCAGTATTTT	CASSGDNTDTQYF
TRBJ2-2	.	15	TRBV7-2	TGTGCCAGCAGTCATTCGACACCATGGGGGACTGAGCTGTTTTTT	CASSHSTPWGTELFF
TRBJ2-1	TRBD2	15	TRBV27	TGTGCCAGCAGTTCGTGGACTAGCGTTTACAATGAGCAGTTCTTC	CASSSWTSVYNEQFF
TRBJ2-2	.	16	TRBV3-1/TRBV3-2	TGTGCCAGCAGCCAACGGCTAGCGATGAACACCGGGGAGCTGTTTTTT	CASSQRLAMNTGELFF
TRBJ2-5	TRBD2	15	TRBV6-5	TGTGCCAGCATACCTGGACTAGCGGACGGAGGGACCCAGTACTTC	CASIPGLADGGTQYF
TRBJ2-7	TRBD2	13	TRBV19	TGTGCCAGTAGTCTCGGGGGGGGCAACGAGCAGTACTTC	CASSLGGGNEQYF
TRBJ2-1	TRBD2	17	TRBV18	TGTGCCAGCTCACCACCGGGACTAGCGGGAGGGCCAAATGAGCAGTTCTTC	CASSPPGLAGGPNEQFF
TRBJ1-2	.	15	TRBV5-4	TGTGCCAGCAGCCTCGTGCGGGGGACTAACTATGGCTACACCTTC	CASSLVRGTNYGYTF
TRBJ1-2	TRBD1	15	TRBV28	TGTGCCAGCAGTCCTATACAAGGGACAGGGGGCGGCTACACCTTC	CASSPIQGTGGGYTF
TRBJ2-7	TRBD1	15	TRBV28	TGTGCCAGCAGTACTACCCGGACAGGACTCTACGAGCAGTACTTC	CASSTTRTGLYEQYF